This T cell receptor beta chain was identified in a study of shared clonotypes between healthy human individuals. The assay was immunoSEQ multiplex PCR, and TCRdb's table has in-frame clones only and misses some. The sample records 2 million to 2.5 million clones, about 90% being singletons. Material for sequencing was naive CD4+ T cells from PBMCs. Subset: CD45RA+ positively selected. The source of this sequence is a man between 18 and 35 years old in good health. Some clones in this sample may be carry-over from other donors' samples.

CDR3 in amino acids: CASSNTNSNEQFF. DNA for the CDR3: TGCGCCAGCAGTAATACGAACTCCAATGAGCAGTTCTTC. The chain uses TRBV5-1 and TRBJ2-1; D is unclear. V dropped 5 bases and J dropped 6 bases, with 12 bases sitting between them. The CDR3 has 13 residues. In germline, CDR1 is SGHRS, CDR2 YFSETQ.